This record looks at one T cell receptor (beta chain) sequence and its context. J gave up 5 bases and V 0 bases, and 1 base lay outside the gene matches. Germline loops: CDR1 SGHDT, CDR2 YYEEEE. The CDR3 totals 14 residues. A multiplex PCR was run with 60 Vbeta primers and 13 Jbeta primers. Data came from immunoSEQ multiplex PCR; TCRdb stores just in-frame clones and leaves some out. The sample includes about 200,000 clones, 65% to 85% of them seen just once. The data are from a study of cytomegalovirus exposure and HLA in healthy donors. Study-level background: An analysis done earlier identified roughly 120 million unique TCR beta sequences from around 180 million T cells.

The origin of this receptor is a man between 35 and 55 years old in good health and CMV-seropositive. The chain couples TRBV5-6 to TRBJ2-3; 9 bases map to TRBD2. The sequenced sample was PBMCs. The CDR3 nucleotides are TGTGCCAGCAGCTTGGGACTAGCGGAAGATACGCAGTATTTT. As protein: CASSLGLAEDTQYF. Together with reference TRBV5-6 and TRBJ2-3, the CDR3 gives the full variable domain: DAGVTQSPTHLIKTRGQQVTLRCSPKSGHDTVSWYQQALGQGPQFIFQYYEEEERQRGNFPDRFSGHQFPNYSSELNVNALLLGDSALYLCASSLGLAEDTQYFGPGTRLTVL.